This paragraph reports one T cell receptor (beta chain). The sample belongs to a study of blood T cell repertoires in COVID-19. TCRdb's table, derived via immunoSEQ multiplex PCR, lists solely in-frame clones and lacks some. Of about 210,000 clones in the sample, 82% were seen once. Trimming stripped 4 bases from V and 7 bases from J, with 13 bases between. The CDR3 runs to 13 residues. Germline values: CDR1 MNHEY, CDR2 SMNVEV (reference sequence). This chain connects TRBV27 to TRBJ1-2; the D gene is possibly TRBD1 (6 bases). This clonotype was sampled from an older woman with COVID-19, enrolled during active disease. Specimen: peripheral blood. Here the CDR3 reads CASSWKQGGGYTF. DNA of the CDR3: TGTGCCAGCAGTTGGAAACAGGGCGGTGGCTACACCTTC.